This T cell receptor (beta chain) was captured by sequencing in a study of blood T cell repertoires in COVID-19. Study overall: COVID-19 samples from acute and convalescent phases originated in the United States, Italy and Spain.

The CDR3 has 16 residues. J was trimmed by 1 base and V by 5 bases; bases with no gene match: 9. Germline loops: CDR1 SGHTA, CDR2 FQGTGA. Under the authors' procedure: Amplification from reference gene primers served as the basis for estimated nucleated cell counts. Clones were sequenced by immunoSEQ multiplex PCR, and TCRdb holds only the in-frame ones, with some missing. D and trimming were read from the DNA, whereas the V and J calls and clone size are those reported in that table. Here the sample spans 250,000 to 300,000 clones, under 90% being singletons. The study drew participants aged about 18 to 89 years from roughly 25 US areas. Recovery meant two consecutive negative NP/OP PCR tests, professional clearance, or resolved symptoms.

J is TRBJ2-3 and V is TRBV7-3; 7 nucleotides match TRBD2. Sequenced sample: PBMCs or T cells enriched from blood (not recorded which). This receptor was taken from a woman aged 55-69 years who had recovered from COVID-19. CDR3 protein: CASSKGASGRTDTQYF. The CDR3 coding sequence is TGTGCCAGCAGCAAAGGGGCTAGCGGCCGCACAGATACGCAGTATTTT. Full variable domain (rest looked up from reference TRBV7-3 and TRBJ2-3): GAGVSQTPSNKVTEKGKYVELRCDPISGHTALYWYRQSLGQGPEFLIYFQGTGAADDSGLPNDRFFAVRPEGSVSTLKIQRTERGDSAVYLCASSKGASGRTDTQYFGPGTRLTVL.